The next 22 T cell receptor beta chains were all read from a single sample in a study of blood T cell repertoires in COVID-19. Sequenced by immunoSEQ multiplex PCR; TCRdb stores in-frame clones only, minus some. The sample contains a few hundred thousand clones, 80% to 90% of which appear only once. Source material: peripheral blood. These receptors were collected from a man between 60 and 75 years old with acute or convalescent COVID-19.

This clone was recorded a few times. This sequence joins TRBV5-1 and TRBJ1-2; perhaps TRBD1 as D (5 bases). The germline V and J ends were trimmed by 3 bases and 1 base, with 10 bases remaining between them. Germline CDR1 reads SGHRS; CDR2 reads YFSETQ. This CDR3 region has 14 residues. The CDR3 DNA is TGCGCCAGCAGCTCCACCAGGGATAACTATGGCTACACCTTC. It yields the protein CASSSTRDNYGYTF.

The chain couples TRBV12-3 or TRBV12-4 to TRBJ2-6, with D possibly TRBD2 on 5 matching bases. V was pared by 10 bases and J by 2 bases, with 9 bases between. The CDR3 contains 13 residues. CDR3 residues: CAIRLTGANVLTF. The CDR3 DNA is TGTGCCATCAGACTAACTGGGGCCAACGTCCTGACTTTC.

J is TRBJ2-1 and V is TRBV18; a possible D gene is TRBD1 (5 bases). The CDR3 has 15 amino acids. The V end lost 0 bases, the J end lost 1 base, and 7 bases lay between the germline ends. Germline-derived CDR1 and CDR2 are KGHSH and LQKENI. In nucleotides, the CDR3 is TGTGCCAGCTCACCACCGACAGTGTCCTACAATGAGCAGTTCTTC. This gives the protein CASSPPTVSYNEQFF.

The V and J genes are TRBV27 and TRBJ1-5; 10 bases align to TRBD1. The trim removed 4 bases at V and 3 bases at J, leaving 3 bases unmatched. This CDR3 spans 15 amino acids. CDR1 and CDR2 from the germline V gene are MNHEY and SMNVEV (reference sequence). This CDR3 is CASSWTGGHNQPQHF. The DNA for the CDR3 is TGTGCCAGCAGTTGGACAGGGGGACACAATCAGCCCCAGCATTTT.

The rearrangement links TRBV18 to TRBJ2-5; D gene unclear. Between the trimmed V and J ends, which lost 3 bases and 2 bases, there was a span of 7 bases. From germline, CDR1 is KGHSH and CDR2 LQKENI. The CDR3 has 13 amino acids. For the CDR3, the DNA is TGTGCCAGCTCACCGCAGGAACAAGAGACCCAGTACTTC. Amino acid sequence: CASSPQEQETQYF.

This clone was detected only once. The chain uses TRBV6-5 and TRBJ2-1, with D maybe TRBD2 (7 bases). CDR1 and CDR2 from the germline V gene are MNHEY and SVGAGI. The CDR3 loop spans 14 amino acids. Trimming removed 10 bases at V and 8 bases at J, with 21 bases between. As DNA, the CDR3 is TGTGCCACCGCCTATGGTGGGGGGGCATATGAGCAGTTCTTC. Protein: CATAYGGGAYEQFF.

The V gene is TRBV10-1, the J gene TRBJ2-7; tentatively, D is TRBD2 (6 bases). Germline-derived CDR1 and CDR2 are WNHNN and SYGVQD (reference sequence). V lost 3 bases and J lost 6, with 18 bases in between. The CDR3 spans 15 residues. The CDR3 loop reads CASSDGQLEGLEQYF. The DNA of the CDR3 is TGCGCCAGCAGTGATGGGCAGTTGGAGGGGCTCGAGCAGTACTTC.

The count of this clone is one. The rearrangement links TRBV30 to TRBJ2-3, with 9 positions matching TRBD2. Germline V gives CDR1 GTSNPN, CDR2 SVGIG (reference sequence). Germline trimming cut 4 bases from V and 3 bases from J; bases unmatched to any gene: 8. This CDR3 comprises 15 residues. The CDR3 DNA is TGTGCCTGGACCCCTGGTGGACTAGCGACAGATACGCAGTATTTT. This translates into CAWTPGGLATDTQYF.

CDR3: CASVPPGTATYNEQFF. The CDR3, as DNA: TGTGCTAGTGTACCACCCGGGACAGCAACCTACAATGAGCAGTTCTTC. This chain connects TRBV12-5 to TRBJ2-1; 7 bases fit TRBD1. The CDR3 loop spans 16 amino acids. V shed 7 bases and J 2 bases; nucleotides not matched to a gene: 11. The germline V gene has CDR1 LGHNT and CDR2 FRNRAP.

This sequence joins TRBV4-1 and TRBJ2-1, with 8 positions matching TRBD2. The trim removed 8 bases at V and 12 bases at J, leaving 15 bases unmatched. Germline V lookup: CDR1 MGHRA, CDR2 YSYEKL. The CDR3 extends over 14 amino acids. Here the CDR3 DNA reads TGCGCCAGCTCAAGCGGGAGCCGTTTCCTGGGGCAGTTCTTC. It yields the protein CASSSGSRFLGQFF.

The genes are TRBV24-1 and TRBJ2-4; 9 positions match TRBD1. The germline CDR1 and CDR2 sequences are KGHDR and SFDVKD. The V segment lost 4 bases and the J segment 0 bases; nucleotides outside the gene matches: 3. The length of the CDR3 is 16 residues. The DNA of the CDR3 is TGTGCCACCAGTGAGGGGACAGGGCTAGCCAAAAACATTCAGTACTTC. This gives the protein CATSEGTGLAKNIQYF.

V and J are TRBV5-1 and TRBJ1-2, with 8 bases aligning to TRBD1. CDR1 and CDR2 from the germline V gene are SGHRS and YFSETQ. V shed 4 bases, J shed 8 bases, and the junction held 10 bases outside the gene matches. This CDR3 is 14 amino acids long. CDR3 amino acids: CASSTRQGARGYTF. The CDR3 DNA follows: TGCGCCAGCAGCACACGGCAGGGGGCGCGCGGCTACACCTTC.

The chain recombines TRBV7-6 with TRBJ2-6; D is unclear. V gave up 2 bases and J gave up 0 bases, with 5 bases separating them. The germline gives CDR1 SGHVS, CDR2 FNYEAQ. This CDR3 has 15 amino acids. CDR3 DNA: TGTGCCAGCAGCTTACGTAGCTCTGGGGCCAACGTCCTGACTTTC. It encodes CASSLRSSGANVLTF.

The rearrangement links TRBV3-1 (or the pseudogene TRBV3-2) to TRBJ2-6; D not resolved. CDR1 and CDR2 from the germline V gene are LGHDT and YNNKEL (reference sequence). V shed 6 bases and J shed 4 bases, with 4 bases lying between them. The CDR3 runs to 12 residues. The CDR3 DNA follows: TGTGCCAGCAGGGGCGGGGCCAACGTCCTGACTTTC. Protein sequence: CASRGGANVLTF.

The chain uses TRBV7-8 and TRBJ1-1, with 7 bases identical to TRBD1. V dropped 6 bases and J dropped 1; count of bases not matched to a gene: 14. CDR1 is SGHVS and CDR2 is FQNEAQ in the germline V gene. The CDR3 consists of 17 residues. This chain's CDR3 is CASRPWTGNTWNTEAFF. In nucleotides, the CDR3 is TGTGCCAGCAGACCTTGGACAGGAAACACCTGGAACACTGAAGCTTTCTTT.

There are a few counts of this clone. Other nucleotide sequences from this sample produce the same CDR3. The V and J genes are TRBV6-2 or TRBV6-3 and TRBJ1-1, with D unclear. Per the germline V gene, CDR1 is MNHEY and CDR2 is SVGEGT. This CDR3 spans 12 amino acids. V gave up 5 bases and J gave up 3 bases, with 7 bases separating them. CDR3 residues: CASSTGYTEAFF. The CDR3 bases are TGTGCCAGCAGTACCGGGTACACTGAAGCTTTCTTT.

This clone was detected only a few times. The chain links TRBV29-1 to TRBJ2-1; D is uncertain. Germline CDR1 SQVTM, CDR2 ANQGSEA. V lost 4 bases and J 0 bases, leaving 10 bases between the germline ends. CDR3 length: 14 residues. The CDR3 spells CSVVSLDSYNEQFF. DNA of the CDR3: TGCAGCGTTGTGTCCCTAGACTCCTACAATGAGCAGTTCTTC.

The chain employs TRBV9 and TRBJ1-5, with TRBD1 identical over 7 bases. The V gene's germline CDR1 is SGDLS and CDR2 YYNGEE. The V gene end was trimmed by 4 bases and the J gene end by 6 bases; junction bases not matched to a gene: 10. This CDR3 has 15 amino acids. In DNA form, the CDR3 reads TGTGCCAGCAGCCGGGGGCAGGGGGAAGGTCAGCCCCAGCATTTT. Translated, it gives CASSRGQGEGQPQHF.

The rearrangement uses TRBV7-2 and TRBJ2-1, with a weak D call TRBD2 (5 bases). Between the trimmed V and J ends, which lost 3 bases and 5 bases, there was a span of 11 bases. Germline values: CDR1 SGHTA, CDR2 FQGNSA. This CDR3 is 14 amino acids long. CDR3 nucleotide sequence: TGTGCCAGCAGCTTTAGGGAGCCCCACAATGAGCAGTTCTTC. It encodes CASSFREPHNEQFF. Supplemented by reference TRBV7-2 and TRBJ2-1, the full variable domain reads GAGVSQSPSNKVTEKGKDVELRCDPISGHTALYWYRQSLGQGLEFLIYFQGNSAPDKSGLPSDRFSAERTGGSVSTLTIQRTQQEDSAVYLCASSFREPHNEQFFGPGTRLTVL.

This chain's CDR3 is CASSTMQGSNTIYF. CDR3 bases: TGTGCCAGCAGTACGATGCAGGGATCGAACACCATATATTTT. The chain carries TRBV6-5 and TRBJ1-3; D is perhaps TRBD1 (5 bases). In germline, CDR1 is MNHEY, CDR2 SVGAGI. V gave up 5 bases and J gave up 7 bases, with 15 bases separating them. This CDR3 is built from 14 residues.

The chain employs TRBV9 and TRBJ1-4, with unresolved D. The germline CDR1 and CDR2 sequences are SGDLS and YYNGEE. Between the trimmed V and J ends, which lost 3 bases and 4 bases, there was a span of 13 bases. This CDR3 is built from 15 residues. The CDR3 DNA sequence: TGTGCCAGCAGCGCCCGCTCGGGGATTAATGAAAAACTGTTTTTT. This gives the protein CASSARSGINEKLFF.

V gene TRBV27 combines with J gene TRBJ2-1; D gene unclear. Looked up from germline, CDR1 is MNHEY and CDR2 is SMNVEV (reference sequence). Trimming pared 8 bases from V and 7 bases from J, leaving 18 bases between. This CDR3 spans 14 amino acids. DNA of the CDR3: TGTGCCAGCCTCGGAGTGGGTACGTGGAATGAGCAGTTCTTC. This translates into CASLGVGTWNEQFF.